The clone carrying this T cell receptor (beta chain) was counted a single time. Its target is unknown. The data were taken from a study of shared clonotypes between healthy human individuals. Points from the study as a whole: It was only blood that was sampled, and tissue repertoires likely differ.

Sequencing used immunoSEQ multiplex PCR; TCRdb keeps in-frame clones, though not all of them. The repertoire has some 1.4 million clones, roughly 95% of them found once; the top ten carry over 1%. Germline CDR1 and CDR2: MNHNS and SASEGT. V shed 6 bases, J shed 0 bases, and the junction held 7 bases outside the gene matches. The CDR3 runs to 15 residues. Material: naive CD4+ T cells sorted from blood. Indicated subset: CD45RA+ positively selected. V gene TRBV6-1 combines with J gene TRBJ1-1; 7 positions agree with TRBD1. This clonotype was obtained from a man aged 30-40 years in good health. The CDR3 is CASSPTDRLNTEAFF. The DNA of the CDR3 is TGTGCCAGCAGCCCAACGGACAGGTTGAACACTGAAGCTTTCTTT.